Presented here are 14 T cell receptor beta chains from one specimen sequenced in a study of blood T cell repertoires in COVID-19. The method was immunoSEQ multiplex PCR; TCRdb's version includes in-frame clones alone and lacks a portion of them. The data hold approximately 300,000 clones, with around 88% observed a single time. The sequenced sample was peripheral blood. These receptors all stem from a woman aged 50 to 65 with acute or convalescent COVID-19.

This chain joins TRBV30 and TRBJ2-3; 12 bases map to TRBD1. The germline CDR1 and CDR2 sequences are GTSNPN and SVGIG (reference sequence). Losses at the gene ends were 4 bases for V and 5 bases for J; bases not matched to a gene: 7. The CDR3 length is 15 residues. DNA for the CDR3: TGTGCCTGGACCTCGGGACAGGGGGCTTTAGATACGCAGTATTTT. The encoded protein is CAWTSGQGALDTQYF.

The chain joins TRBV5-5 to TRBJ2-7, with TRBD2 matching over 11 bases. Germline V lookup: CDR1 SGHKS, CDR2 YYEKEE (reference sequence). V trimming: 2 bases; J trimming: 7 bases; junction bases outside the gene matches: 5. CDR3 size: 14 residues. CDR3 in amino acids: CASSLGLAGKEQYF. CDR3 in DNA: TGTGCCAGCAGCTTAGGACTAGCGGGTAAGGAGCAGTACTTC.

The chain uses TRBV6-5 and TRBJ1-5; 7 nucleotides line up with TRBD1. With V trimmed by 6 bases and J by 0 bases, 2 bases remained unmatched. The germline gives CDR1 MNHEY, CDR2 SVGAGI. The CDR3 is made up of 14 amino acids. CDR3: CASRGQSSNQPQHF. The CDR3, as DNA: TGTGCCAGCAGGGGACAGTCTAGCAATCAGCCCCAGCATTTT.

The chain couples TRBV7-3 to TRBJ1-1; TRBD1 agrees at 9 bases. The V gene end was trimmed by 5 bases and the J gene end by 1 base; junction bases not matched to a gene: 5. CDR3 length: 15 residues. Germline V gene sequence: CDR1 SGHTA, CDR2 FQGTGA. The CDR3 is CASSDKDRGNTEAFF. The CDR3 nucleotides read TGTGCCAGCAGCGACAAGGACAGGGGGAACACTGAAGCTTTCTTT.

This sequence joins TRBV7-2 and TRBJ1-5; TRBD1 matches at 7 bases. Losses at the gene ends were 5 bases for V and 1 base for J; bases not matched to a gene: 5. Germline CDR1 is SGHTA and CDR2 is FQGNSA. This CDR3 has 15 residues. CDR3 region: CASSLQGISNQPQHF. The CDR3 bases are TGTGCCAGCAGCCTACAGGGGATCAGCAATCAGCCCCAGCATTTT.

The chain has TRBV7-9 and TRBJ1-1; 9 bases line up with TRBD1. The trim removed 5 bases at V and 5 bases at J, leaving 6 bases unmatched. The CDR3 extends over 14 amino acids. Germline V CDR1 and CDR2: SEHNR, FQNEAQ (reference sequence). This CDR3 is CASSKTGGWTEAFF. The CDR3 DNA reads as TGTGCCAGCAGCAAGACAGGGGGTTGGACTGAAGCTTTCTTT.

The chain links TRBV10-3 to TRBJ1-1; 7 positions agree with TRBD1. The CDR3 sequence is 13 residues long. V shed 10 bases and J 1 base; nucleotides not matched to a gene: 6. The germline gives CDR1 ENHRY, CDR2 SYGVKD. The DNA for the CDR3 is TGTGCCACACAACAGGGGAAGAACACTGAAGCTTTCTTT. Translating it yields CATQQGKNTEAFF.

The chain has TRBV19 and TRBJ2-3; 8 positions agree with TRBD1. V was clipped by 5 bases and J by 2 bases; unmatched bases: 9. Germline CDR1 reads LNHDA; CDR2 reads SQIVND (reference sequence). This CDR3 contains 16 residues. CDR3 loop: CASSPGQAGATDTQYF. In nucleotides, the CDR3 is TGTGCCAGTAGTCCGGGACAGGCGGGCGCCACAGATACGCAGTATTTT.

This chain joins TRBV6-5 and TRBJ1-5, with TRBD1 matching over 10 bases. Trimming at V came to 2 bases and at J to 2 bases, leaving 3 bases not matched to a gene. Germline V gene lookup returns CDR1 MNHEY and CDR2 SVGAGI. CDR3 length equals 16 residues. The CDR3 loop is CASSYRGQGGNQPQHF. As DNA, the CDR3 is TGTGCCAGCAGTTACCGCGGACAGGGGGGCAATCAGCCCCAGCATTTT.

The rearrangement links TRBV28 to TRBJ1-2; D unresolved. This CDR3 has 12 residues. CDR1 and CDR2 (germline): MDHEN, SYDVKM. Trimming stripped 6 bases from V and 2 bases from J, with 7 bases between. CDR3 residues: CASREGNYGYTF. In nucleotides, the CDR3 is TGTGCCAGCAGGGAGGGCAACTATGGCTACACCTTC.

This clone was picked up a small number of times. The V gene is TRBV6-4, the J gene TRBJ1-5, with 8 bases fitting TRBD1. Losses at the gene ends were 4 bases for V and 6 bases for J; bases not matched to a gene: 8. The CDR3 is made up of 15 amino acids. CDR1 and CDR2 from the germline V gene are MRHNA and SNTAGT. This chain's CDR3 is CASSVAGGAGQPQHF. CDR3 coding DNA: TGTGCCAGCAGTGTGGCAGGGGGCGCCGGTCAGCCCCAGCATTTT.

V and J are TRBV9 and TRBJ2-3, with 7 bases matching TRBD2. The junction had 5 bases not matched to a gene; V was cut back by 0 bases and J by 4 bases. Germline CDR1 SGDLS, CDR2 YYNGEE. The CDR3 runs 15 residues. This CDR3 is CASSVGGGSSDTQYF. The DNA for the CDR3 is TGTGCCAGCAGCGTAGGCGGCGGGAGCTCAGATACGCAGTATTTT.

The chain couples TRBV2 to TRBJ2-3; possibly TRBD1 for D (5 bases). Trimming shortened V by 6 bases and J by 2 bases, and 15 bases separated the two germline ends. Germline-derived CDR1 and CDR2 are SNHLY and FYNNEI. This CDR3 has 15 residues. In DNA form, the CDR3 reads TGTGCCAGCAGCGTAAGGGGCTCCCCCACAGATACGCAGTATTTT. It codes for CASSVRGSPTDTQYF.

The chain combines TRBV5-8 with TRBJ2-7; tentatively, D is TRBD2 (6 bases). Per the germline V gene, CDR1 is SGHTS and CDR2 is YDEGEE. There are 14 residues in the CDR3. V was clipped by 2 bases and J by 2 bases, with 11 bases between them. CDR3 nucleotides: TGTGCCAGCAGCTTTAGCGGAGGGACCTACGAGCAGTACTTC. This gives the protein CASSFSGGTYEQYF. The whole variable domain, remainder taken from reference TRBV5-8 and TRBJ2-7, is EAGVTQSPTHLIKTRGQQATLRCSPISGHTSVYWYQQALGLGLQFLLWYDEGEERNRGNFPPRFSGRQFPNYSSELNVNALELEDSALYLCASSFSGGTYEQYFGPGTRLTVT.